The rows below give T cell receptor beta chains drawn from one sample of a study of shared clonotypes between healthy human individuals. Profiling relied on immunoSEQ multiplex PCR, and the TCRdb table lists in-frame clones only, not all of them. The data hold roughly 450,000 clones, with roughly 78% observed a single time. The sequenced sample was PBMCs. Receptors originate from a woman in her 40s in good health. Some clones in this sample may be carry-over from other donors' samples. Both conserved end residues are part of each CDR3. The order of the fields is J gene, V gene, D gene, clone size, CDR3 DNA, CDR3 protein. The D gene is left open where the match is weak. Clone size is stated in some rows and not others, as once, few, many or a class when expanded.

j_call: TRBJ2-7; v_call: TRBV28; d_call: .; clone_size: .; cdr3_nt: TGTGCCAGCAGCCGGGGGCGCTCCTACGAGCAGTACTTC; cdr3_aa: CASSRGRSYEQYF
j_call: TRBJ2-1; v_call: TRBV7-9; d_call: TRBD2; clone_size: .; cdr3_nt: TGTGCCAGCAGCCCGGGGAGGGCTGAGCAGTTCTTC; cdr3_aa: CASSPGRAEQFF
j_call: TRBJ2-7; v_call: TRBV6-5; d_call: .; clone_size: .; cdr3_nt: TGTGCCAGCATAAAAACGATCAGCGAGAGTTACGAGCAGTACTTC; cdr3_aa: CASIKTISESYEQYF
j_call: TRBJ1-5; v_call: TRBV19; d_call: .; clone_size: .; cdr3_nt: TGTGCCAGTAATCCCGACTGGTGGGATCAGCCCCAGCATTTT; cdr3_aa: CASNPDWWDQPQHF
j_call: TRBJ2-1; v_call: TRBV7-6; d_call: .; clone_size: many; cdr3_nt: TGTGCCAGCAGCTTAGTTCCAGAGGCCTACAATGAGCAGTTCTTC; cdr3_aa: CASSLVPEAYNEQFF
j_call: TRBJ1-5; v_call: TRBV23-1; d_call: TRBD1; clone_size: .; cdr3_nt: TGCGCCAGCAGTCAGGTCTCGGACAGGGCGAATTGTCAGCCCCAGCATTTT; cdr3_aa: CASSQVSDRANCQPQHF
j_call: TRBJ1-1; v_call: TRBV15; d_call: .; clone_size: few; cdr3_nt: TGTGCCACCAGCAGAGTCAGAGGGAACAGGCGGAACACTGAAGCTTTCTTT; cdr3_aa: CATSRVRGNRRNTEAFF
j_call: TRBJ2-4; v_call: TRBV2; d_call: .; clone_size: .; cdr3_nt: TGTGCCAGCAGTGAATCAGCGGCAGGAGGATACATTCAGTACTTC; cdr3_aa: CASSESAAGGYIQYF
j_call: TRBJ2-1; v_call: TRBV20-1; d_call: .; clone_size: .; cdr3_nt: TGCAGTGCTAGTTTGCGAAATGAGCAGTTCTTC; cdr3_aa: CSASLRNEQFF
j_call: TRBJ2-2; v_call: TRBV18; d_call: .; clone_size: .; cdr3_nt: TGTGCCAGCTCACCGATGAACACCGGGGAGCTGTTTTTT; cdr3_aa: CASSPMNTGELFF
j_call: TRBJ2-1; v_call: TRBV5-1; d_call: TRBD2; clone_size: few; cdr3_nt: TGCGCCAGCAGCTTGGTACCTAGCGGGAGCTCCTCCTATGAGCAGTTCTTC; cdr3_aa: CASSLVPSGSSSYEQFF
j_call: TRBJ1-2; v_call: TRBV28; d_call: TRBD1; clone_size: .; cdr3_nt: TGTGCCTCAACAGGGGGAATAAGTGCTAACTATGGCTACACCTTC; cdr3_aa: CASTGGISANYGYTF
j_call: TRBJ2-2; v_call: TRBV7-8; d_call: TRBD1; clone_size: few; cdr3_nt: TGTGCCAGCAGGAGGACAGGGGGCCAAACCGGGGAGCTGTTTTTT; cdr3_aa: CASRRTGGQTGELFF
j_call: TRBJ2-5; v_call: TRBV7-2; d_call: .; clone_size: once; cdr3_nt: TGTGCCAGCAGCCGCCCCCCGGGTCAAGAGACCCAGTACTTC; cdr3_aa: CASSRPPGQETQYF
j_call: TRBJ2-2; v_call: TRBV5-6; d_call: .; clone_size: .; cdr3_nt: TGTGCCAGCACCGCAAAGGGTCGGGGGCACACCGGGGAGCTGTTTTTT; cdr3_aa: CASTAKGRGHTGELFF
j_call: TRBJ1-1; v_call: TRBV6-5; d_call: .; clone_size: .; cdr3_nt: TGTGCCAGCAGTTACTCGGGGGGAAACACTGAAGCTTTCTTT; cdr3_aa: CASSYSGGNTEAFF
j_call: TRBJ2-5; v_call: TRBV6-1; d_call: .; clone_size: .; cdr3_nt: TGTGCCGGCGCTAAAAAACGGTCCGAGACCCAGTACTTC; cdr3_aa: CAGAKKRSETQYF
j_call: TRBJ2-7; v_call: TRBV19; d_call: TRBD2; clone_size: .; cdr3_nt: TGTGCCAGTAGTGCCCCAGCGGGAGTGCGCAACGAGCAGTACTTC; cdr3_aa: CASSAPAGVRNEQYF
j_call: TRBJ2-1; v_call: TRBV10-3; d_call: TRBD2; clone_size: .; cdr3_nt: TGTGCCATCAGGGGGGGGACTAGCGGGAAGGTCCCCTACAATGAGCAGTTCTTC; cdr3_aa: CAIRGGTSGKVPYNEQFF
j_call: TRBJ2-1; v_call: TRBV21-1; d_call: .; clone_size: once; cdr3_nt: TGTGCCAGCAGCAAGAATCATGAGCAGTTCTTC; cdr3_aa: CASSKNHEQFF
j_call: TRBJ2-1; v_call: TRBV5-1; d_call: TRBD2; clone_size: .; cdr3_nt: TGCGCCAGCAGCTTGTCGGGTAGCGGGAGTGTCGGTGAGCAGTTCTTC; cdr3_aa: CASSLSGSGSVGEQFF
j_call: TRBJ2-1; v_call: TRBV5-8; d_call: .; clone_size: .; cdr3_nt: TGTGCCAGCAGCTTGAGAATTGGGAGGGGGAAGAATGAGCAGTTCTTC; cdr3_aa: CASSLRIGRGKNEQFF
j_call: TRBJ2-3; v_call: TRBV7-2; d_call: .; clone_size: .; cdr3_nt: TGTGCCAGCAGCCACCCTCTACCCCCCAGGAACAGCACAGATACGCAGTATTTT; cdr3_aa: CASSHPLPPRNSTDTQYF
j_call: TRBJ1-2; v_call: TRBV11-2; d_call: TRBD1; clone_size: .; cdr3_nt: TGTGCCAGCAGAGCAGGGGGATATGGCTACACCTTC; cdr3_aa: CASRAGGYGYTF
j_call: TRBJ1-4; v_call: TRBV5-5; d_call: TRBD1; clone_size: .; cdr3_nt: TGTGCCAGCAGCTTGGGGGCAGGGGGCGTCGGAACTAATGAAAAACTGTTTTTT; cdr3_aa: CASSLGAGGVGTNEKLFF
j_call: TRBJ2-2; v_call: TRBV6-1; d_call: .; clone_size: .; cdr3_nt: TGTGCCAGCAGTGAAATGGGCACACCGAACACCGGGGAGCTGTTTTTT; cdr3_aa: CASSEMGTPNTGELFF
j_call: TRBJ2-2; v_call: TRBV7-2; d_call: TRBD2; clone_size: .; cdr3_nt: TGTGCCAGCAGCTCGACTAGCGGGTGGTTCGACACCGGGGAGCTGTTTTTT; cdr3_aa: CASSSTSGWFDTGELFF
j_call: TRBJ2-3; v_call: TRBV11-2; d_call: .; clone_size: .; cdr3_nt: TGTGCCAGCAGCTTAGATGGTGGCAGCAGCACAGATACGCAGTATTTT; cdr3_aa: CASSLDGGSSTDTQYF
j_call: TRBJ2-3; v_call: TRBV15; d_call: .; clone_size: .; cdr3_nt: TGTGCCACCAGCAGGGCCCTAGCAGGGACGTCAGATACGCAGTATTTT; cdr3_aa: CATSRALAGTSDTQYF
j_call: TRBJ2-7; v_call: TRBV15; d_call: TRBD1; clone_size: .; cdr3_nt: TGTGCCACCAGTAACCTCCCCCCGGGACAGGGGATTGACGAGCAGTACTTC; cdr3_aa: CATSNLPPGQGIDEQYF
j_call: TRBJ2-2; v_call: TRBV11-3; d_call: .; clone_size: .; cdr3_nt: TGTGCCAGCAGCTTAGAATGGGGCACCGGGGAGCTGTTTTTT; cdr3_aa: CASSLEWGTGELFF
j_call: TRBJ2-7; v_call: TRBV28; d_call: TRBD2; clone_size: many; cdr3_nt: TGTGCCAGCATAGGTAGCGGGAGGGCGAGCTCCTACGAGCAGTACTTC; cdr3_aa: CASIGSGRASSYEQYF
j_call: TRBJ2-2; v_call: TRBV11-2; d_call: .; clone_size: few; cdr3_nt: TGTGCCAGCAGCTGGGGTACCGGGGAGCTGTTTTTT; cdr3_aa: CASSWGTGELFF
j_call: TRBJ1-2; v_call: TRBV30; d_call: .; clone_size: .; cdr3_nt: TGTGCCTGGAGTGCCATAGTCCCAACCGGGGCCGGCTACACCTTC; cdr3_aa: CAWSAIVPTGAGYTF
j_call: TRBJ2-3; v_call: TRBV11-3; d_call: .; clone_size: .; cdr3_nt: TGTGCCAGCAGCTCACAGGGAAATACGCAGTATTTT; cdr3_aa: CASSSQGNTQYF
j_call: TRBJ2-5; v_call: TRBV9; d_call: .; clone_size: few; cdr3_nt: TGTGCCAGCAGCCACAGGGGGGGGTCCGAGACCCAGTACTTC; cdr3_aa: CASSHRGGSETQYF
j_call: TRBJ1-1; v_call: TRBV5-5; d_call: TRBD1; clone_size: .; cdr3_nt: TGTGCCAGCAGCACCGACAGGGGCGCGTTTTACCCTGAAGCTTTCTTT; cdr3_aa: CASSTDRGAFYPEAFF
j_call: TRBJ1-1; v_call: TRBV27; d_call: TRBD1; clone_size: once; cdr3_nt: TGTGCCAGCAGTTTCGGACAGGGAAGAAGGGTGACTGAAGCTTTCTTT; cdr3_aa: CASSFGQGRRVTEAFF
j_call: TRBJ1-6; v_call: TRBV28; d_call: .; clone_size: .; cdr3_nt: TGTGCCAGCAGTTTAGGGTATTCACCCCTCCACTTT; cdr3_aa: CASSLGYSPLHF
j_call: TRBJ2-5; v_call: TRBV7-3; d_call: TRBD2; clone_size: .; cdr3_nt: TGTGCCAGCAGCATTCAAAGCGGGAGGCCGCCAGAGACCCAGTACTTC; cdr3_aa: CASSIQSGRPPETQYF
j_call: TRBJ1-3; v_call: TRBV7-2; d_call: .; clone_size: .; cdr3_nt: TGTGCCAGCAGCCCGAACCCCGGAAACACCATATATTTT; cdr3_aa: CASSPNPGNTIYF
j_call: TRBJ1-4; v_call: TRBV5-4; d_call: .; clone_size: few; cdr3_nt: TGTGCCAGCAGCTTCGGGGGAAGGAATGAAAAACTGTTTTTT; cdr3_aa: CASSFGGRNEKLFF
j_call: TRBJ2-4; v_call: TRBV11-2; d_call: TRBD2; clone_size: .; cdr3_nt: TGTGCCAGCACCCCCCTAGCGGTCGTTGCAAACATTCAGTACTTC; cdr3_aa: CASTPLAVVANIQYF
j_call: TRBJ2-7; v_call: TRBV11-2; d_call: .; clone_size: once; cdr3_nt: TGTGCCAGCAGCTTAGTAGGGGCTAGCGTACTATACGAGCAGTACTTC; cdr3_aa: CASSLVGASVLYEQYF
j_call: TRBJ2-1; v_call: TRBV5-1; d_call: .; clone_size: .; cdr3_nt: TGCGCCAGCAGCTTGACTCTGGATAATGAGCAGTTCTTC; cdr3_aa: CASSLTLDNEQFF
j_call: TRBJ2-5; v_call: TRBV19; d_call: .; clone_size: .; cdr3_nt: TGTGCCAGTAGTATAACCGCAGGGATGGAGACCCAGTACTTC; cdr3_aa: CASSITAGMETQYF
j_call: TRBJ1-1; v_call: TRBV25-1; d_call: .; clone_size: .; cdr3_nt: TGTGCCAGCAGTGAAAGGGGGTGGGGCACTGAAGCTTTCTTT; cdr3_aa: CASSERGWGTEAFF
j_call: TRBJ2-3; v_call: TRBV19; d_call: .; clone_size: .; cdr3_nt: TGTGCCAGTAGCGTTGGAGATACGCAGTATTTT; cdr3_aa: CASSVGDTQYF
j_call: TRBJ2-1; v_call: TRBV7-9; d_call: .; clone_size: .; cdr3_nt: TGTGCCAGAAGCTTGCCCAACACCTCCTACAATGAGCAGTTCTTC; cdr3_aa: CARSLPNTSYNEQFF
j_call: TRBJ2-7; v_call: TRBV28; d_call: TRBD1; clone_size: .; cdr3_nt: TGTGCCAGCAGTCCTTCCTGGGGACAGGGAAGCGAGCAGTACTTC; cdr3_aa: CASSPSWGQGSEQYF
j_call: TRBJ1-1; v_call: TRBV11-1; d_call: TRBD1; clone_size: once; cdr3_nt: TGTGCCAGCAGCTCCGGGACAGGGGTCTATACTGAAGCTTTCTTT; cdr3_aa: CASSSGTGVYTEAFF
j_call: TRBJ2-6; v_call: TRBV19; d_call: .; clone_size: .; cdr3_nt: TGTGCCAGTAGTGTGAGTACCCCGGTCAACGTCCTGACTTTC; cdr3_aa: CASSVSTPVNVLTF
j_call: TRBJ2-7; v_call: TRBV6-7; d_call: TRBD2; clone_size: .; cdr3_nt: TGTGCCAGCAGTTACTTAGGACTAGCGCCTCCCTACGAGCAGTACTTC; cdr3_aa: CASSYLGLAPPYEQYF
j_call: TRBJ2-5; v_call: TRBV27; d_call: TRBD2; clone_size: .; cdr3_nt: TGTGCCAGCAGGCCGGGGGGGGGAGAGACCCAGTACTTC; cdr3_aa: CASRPGGGETQYF
j_call: TRBJ2-7; v_call: TRBV9; d_call: .; clone_size: .; cdr3_nt: TGTGCCAGCAGCGTAAGTCTGGGTGACTACGAGCAGTACTTC; cdr3_aa: CASSVSLGDYEQYF
j_call: TRBJ2-2; v_call: TRBV6-5; d_call: TRBD1; clone_size: .; cdr3_nt: TGTGCCAGCAGTCGGACAGGGGGCCCCGGGGAACTGTTTTTT; cdr3_aa: CASSRTGGPGELFF
j_call: TRBJ1-1; v_call: TRBV29-1; d_call: .; clone_size: .; cdr3_nt: TGCAGCGTTGAGGTTATGAACACTGAAGCTTTCTTT; cdr3_aa: CSVEVMNTEAFF